The 30 T cell receptor beta chains below were found in one sample sequenced in a study of shared clonotypes between healthy human individuals (dated by TCRdb to the early 2020s). The method behind the library was the immunoSEQ multiplex PCR assay. Not all clones reach the TCRdb copy of this immuneACCESS table, which keeps in-frame sequences only. Checked studies attribute under half of the gap to unresolved V genes and leave the rest unexplained. Across this sample there are roughly 810,000 clones, with about 97% seen only once. In total, the top ten clones hold less than 0.25% of the sample. CD8 naive samples consisted of CD45RO-negative cells that were positively selected for CCR7, yielding a CD45RA+CCR7+ population without TemRA cells. What was sequenced was naive CD8+ T cells sorted from blood. The label giving this sample's cell subset or site can be read as: CD45RA+CCR7+. The receptors here all came from a man aged 25-40 years in good health.

V is TRBV6-6 and J is TRBJ2-7; the D gene is possibly TRBD2 (6 bases). Between the trimmed V and J ends, which lost 2 bases and 4 bases, there was a span of 12 bases. CDR1 is MNHNY, CDR2 SVGAGI, per germline (reference sequence). The CDR3 totals 14 residues. This CDR3 reads CASSYGGGAYEQYF. The CDR3 DNA reads as TGTGCCAGCAGTTACGGGGGAGGCGCATACGAGCAGTACTTC.

This chain joins TRBV27 and TRBJ2-7; D is perhaps TRBD2 (5 bases). Trimming cost V 5 bases and J 2 bases, with 16 bases left between them. The CDR3 spans 15 residues. Per the germline V gene, CDR1 is MNHEY and CDR2 is SMNVEV (reference sequence). CDR3 residues: CASSPSPGNTYEQYF. The CDR3 DNA sequence: TGTGCCAGCAGTCCCTCTCCCGGGAACACCTACGAGCAGTACTTC.

This rearrangement joins TRBV27 to TRBJ2-7; maybe TRBD1 (6 bases). CDR3 size: 14 residues. V lost 3 bases and J lost 4, with 13 bases in between. CDR1 and CDR2 from the germline V gene are MNHEY and SMNVEV (reference sequence). This CDR3 is CASSFRTDGYEQYF. CDR3 DNA: TGTGCCAGCAGTTTCAGGACAGACGGTTACGAGCAGTACTTC.

Only one count was recorded for this clone. The V call is TRBV6-6, the J call TRBJ1-1; 8 nucleotides align to TRBD1. The V segment lost 2 bases and the J segment 1 base; nucleotides outside the gene matches: 6. The CDR3 is 16 residues long. From germline, CDR1 is MNHNY and CDR2 SVGAGI (reference sequence). The CDR3 loop is CASSYGGQEKNTEAFF. The CDR3 nucleotides are TGTGCCAGCAGTTACGGGGGACAGGAGAAGAACACTGAAGCTTTCTTT.

The V gene is TRBV9, the J gene TRBJ2-4; D possibly uses TRBD1 or TRBD2 (5 bases each). Germline-derived CDR1 and CDR2 are SGDLS and YYNGEE. Trimming left V 3 bases short and J 2 bases short, with 12 bases between. This CDR3 has 15 amino acids. CDR3: CASSGEQGSKNIQYF. DNA of the CDR3: TGTGCCAGCAGCGGGGAGCAGGGTTCCAAAAACATTCAGTACTTC.

This chain uses TRBV27 with TRBJ2-1, with unresolved D. The CDR3 extends over 13 amino acids. Between the trimmed V and J ends, which lost 10 bases and 2 bases, there was a span of 12 bases. Germline CDR1 is MNHEY and CDR2 is SMNVEV (reference sequence). This chain's CDR3 is CATRIGTYNEQFF. CDR3 bases: TGTGCCACTCGCATTGGGACCTACAATGAGCAGTTCTTC.

This sequence joins TRBV5-5 and TRBJ2-3, with D unresolved. The CDR3 loop spans 14 amino acids. V lost 4 bases, J lost 2 bases, and 11 bases lay in between. CDR1 and CDR2 (germline): SGHKS, YYEKEE (reference sequence). CDR3 sequence (DNA): TGTGCCAGCAGCCCAGATTCGAACACAGATACGCAGTATTTT. Protein sequence: CASSPDSNTDTQYF.

CDR3 DNA: TGTGCCAGCTCACGGCAGGGAGAATACAATGAGCAGTTCTTC. It is translated as CASSRQGEYNEQFF. The chain combines TRBV18 with TRBJ2-1; D could derive from TRBD1 or TRBD2 (5 bases each). The CDR3 spans 14 residues. The V end was cut by 4 bases, the J end by 4 bases, with 11 bases between. Looked up from germline, CDR1 is KGHSH and CDR2 is LQKENI. Complete variable domain (other parts from reference TRBV18 and TRBJ2-1): NAGVMQNPRHLVRRRGQEARLRCSPMKGHSHVYWYRQLPEEGLKFMVYLQKENIIDESGMPKERFSAEFPKEGPSILRIQQVVRGDSAAYFCASSRQGEYNEQFFGPGTRLTVL.

The rearrangement links TRBV4-2 to TRBJ1-2; D might be TRBD1 (5 bases). The CDR3 sequence is 13 residues long. Germline-derived CDR1 and CDR2 are LGHNA and YNFKEQ. Deletions cut 1 base from V and 4 bases from J, with 7 bases between. The CDR3 is CASSQGGSYGYTF. The CDR3, as DNA: TGTGCCAGCAGCCAAGGGGGCAGCTATGGCTACACCTTC.

The chain has TRBV5-1 and TRBJ2-7, with D tentatively TRBD1 or TRBD2 (6 bases each). The germline V gene encodes CDR1 SGHRS and CDR2 YFSETQ. Trimming cost V 3 bases and J 5 bases, with 21 bases left between them. The CDR3 runs to 16 residues. The CDR3, as DNA: TGCGCCAGCAGCTCCACCCAGGGGTCCTCGGGAGACGAGCAGTACTTC. Translating it yields CASSSTQGSSGDEQYF.

The genes are TRBV7-9 and TRBJ2-7, with D hard to call. The CDR3 runs 14 residues. Trimming left V 5 bases short and J 0 bases short, with 11 bases between. Germline V CDR1 and CDR2: SEHNR, FQNEAQ (reference sequence). DNA for the CDR3: TGTGCCAGCAGCCCTGACTCGAGCTCCTACGAGCAGTACTTC. Translated: CASSPDSSSYEQYF.

This clone was seen once. The CDR3: CASSRRDYNTGELFF. For the CDR3, the DNA is TGTGCCAGCAGCCGACGGGACTACAATACCGGGGAGCTGTTTTTT. The chain uses TRBV11-3 and TRBJ2-2; 7 positions agree with TRBD2. The V segment lost 5 bases and the J segment 5 bases; nucleotides outside the gene matches: 8. CDR1 is SGHNT and CDR2 is YENEEA in the germline V gene. CDR3 length: 15 residues.

The chain is built from TRBV5-1 and TRBJ2-2; perhaps TRBD2 as D (5 bases). Trimming cost V 3 bases and J 0 bases, with 18 bases left between them. There are 18 residues in the CDR3. CDR1 and CDR2 (germline): SGHRS, YFSETQ. CDR3 DNA: TGCGCCAGCAGCTCCTACCTTCTCCAGCGGACGAACACCGGGGAGCTGTTTTTT. It translates to CASSSYLLQRTNTGELFF.

The chain uses TRBV4-3 and TRBJ2-1; 12 bases are shared with TRBD1. The germline CDR1 and CDR2 sequences are LGHNA and YSLEER. J was trimmed by 8 bases and V by 0 bases; bases with no gene match: 5. The CDR3 is 16 residues long. The CDR3 DNA sequence: TGCGCCAGCAGCCAAGATGGGGACAGGGGGCTGGATGAGCAGTTCTTC. Translated, it gives CASSQDGDRGLDEQFF.

This chain connects TRBV9 to TRBJ2-7; 11 bases map to TRBD2. The V and J ends lost 3 bases and 2 bases, in that order; junction bases with no gene match: 10. The CDR3 is 17 amino acids. Germline V CDR1 and CDR2: SGDLS, YYNGEE. The DNA for the CDR3 is TGTGCCAGCAGCGGCCCCGTCGGGACTAGCGGAACCTACGAGCAGTACTTC. Translated: CASSGPVGTSGTYEQYF.

The V gene is TRBV6-5, the J gene TRBJ2-1; TRBD2 matches at 7 bases. The J segment lost 2 bases and the V segment lost 5 bases, leaving 6 bases of the junction unmatched. This CDR3 region has 15 residues. CDR1 is MNHEY, CDR2 SVGAGI, per germline. CDR3 in amino acids: CASSPASGTYNEQFF. The CDR3, as DNA: TGTGCCAGCAGTCCAGCTAGCGGCACCTACAATGAGCAGTTCTTC.

The V and J genes are TRBV7-2 and TRBJ2-3; D not certain. This CDR3 has 13 amino acids. Trimming removed 5 bases from V and 4 bases from J, with 10 bases in between. Germline CDR1 SGHTA, CDR2 FQGNSA. The CDR3 bases are TGTGCCAGCAGCCCTCCGTATCCAGATACGCAGTATTTT. This encodes CASSPPYPDTQYF.

The chain employs TRBV28 and TRBJ2-7, with D uncertain. The length of the CDR3 is 12 residues. Germline CDR1 and CDR2: MDHEN and SYDVKM. Trimming removed 7 bases from V and 2 bases from J, with 9 bases in between. This CDR3 reads CASKTGTYEQYF. The CDR3 DNA is TGTGCCAGCAAGACTGGCACCTACGAGCAGTACTTC. The variable domain in full, with the rest retrieved from reference TRBV28 and TRBJ2-7, is DVKVTQSSRYLVKRTGEKVFLECVQDMDHENMFWYRQDPGLGLRLIYFSYDVKMKEKGDIPEGYSVSREKKERFSLILESASTNQTSMYLCASKTGTYEQYFGPGTRLTVT.

The chain has TRBV7-9 and TRBJ2-7; D possibly corresponds to TRBD1 (6 bases). There are 15 residues in the CDR3. From germline, CDR1 is SEHNR and CDR2 FQNEAQ (reference sequence). With 5 bases removed from V and 0 bases from J, the gap between germline ends came to 14 bases. CDR3 amino acids: CASSITGISSYEQYF. The CDR3 nucleotides are TGTGCCAGCAGCATCACAGGGATTAGCTCCTACGAGCAGTACTTC.

The CDR3 loop is CASSMFTGDGTQYF. The CDR3 bases are TGTGCCAGTAGTATGTTTACAGGGGATGGGACCCAGTACTTC. The chain recombines TRBV19 with TRBJ2-5; 7 positions agree with TRBD1. Germline V lookup: CDR1 LNHDA, CDR2 SQIVND (reference sequence). The CDR3 is made up of 14 amino acids. V was pared by 3 bases and J by 7 bases, with 8 bases of the junction left unmatched.

To note about this clone: The sample contains more than one DNA sequence encoding this CDR3. The rearrangement joins TRBV28 to TRBJ1-2; D not certain. Per the germline V gene, CDR1 is MDHEN and CDR2 is SYDVKM. This CDR3 has 11 amino acids. The V end lost 3 bases, the J end lost 2 bases, and 1 base lay between the germline ends. In DNA form, the CDR3 reads TGTGCCAGCAGTTTCAACTATGGCTACACCTTC. Protein: CASSFNYGYTF.

The chain combines TRBV4-1 with TRBJ2-7; 14 bases are shared with TRBD2. Trimming at V came to 9 bases and at J to 4 bases, leaving 5 bases not matched to a gene. Germline assignment: CDR1 MGHRA and CDR2 YSYEKL. This CDR3 is built from 14 residues. CDR3 DNA sequence: TGCGCCAGTTCCGGGACTAGCGGGAGTTACGAGCAGTACTTC. This codes for CASSGTSGSYEQYF.

The chain recombines TRBV21-1 with TRBJ2-7; TRBD1, the table's D call, was not compared with the DNA. TRBV21-1 has pseudogene status. This CDR3 is 13 amino acids long. CDR3 residues: CASSRRQSYEQYF. CDR3 DNA sequence: TGTGCCAGCAGCCGTAGACAGTCCTACGAGCAGTACTTC.

J is TRBJ2-7 and V is TRBV9, with D uncertain. Trimming pared 3 bases from V and 4 bases from J, leaving 11 bases between. Germline CDR1 is SGDLS and CDR2 is YYNGEE. This CDR3 is built from 13 residues. CDR3: CASSGSPRYEQYF. The CDR3 DNA reads as TGTGCCAGCAGCGGTAGCCCTAGGTACGAGCAGTACTTC.

A single count supports this clone. The genes are TRBV9 and TRBJ2-1; D gene ambiguous. CDR1 SGDLS and CDR2 YYNGEE come from the germline V gene. Trimming left V 0 bases short and J 10 bases short, with 11 bases between. The length of the CDR3 is 13 residues. The CDR3 loop is CASSVVTGQEQFF. For the CDR3, the DNA is TGTGCCAGCAGCGTAGTGACTGGGCAGGAGCAGTTCTTC.

The gene calls are TRBV5-6 and TRBJ2-5; no definite D call. Germline loops: CDR1 SGHDT, CDR2 YYEEEE. V lost 7 bases and J 2 bases, leaving 15 bases between the germline ends. CDR3 size: 14 residues. As DNA, the CDR3 is TGTGCCAGCCTGAAGGGTAACTTACAAGAGACCCAGTACTTC. Protein sequence: CASLKGNLQETQYF.

The chain recombines TRBV15 with TRBJ2-1; TRBD2 agrees at 9 bases. V dropped 1 base and J dropped 9; count of bases not matched to a gene: 10. CDR3 length: 16 amino acids. CDR1 is LNHNV, CDR2 YYDKDF, per germline (reference sequence). The CDR3 is CATSRVASGDRFEQFF. The CDR3 DNA follows: TGTGCCACCAGCAGAGTTGCTAGCGGGGATCGCTTTGAGCAGTTCTTC.

The chain links TRBV5-1 to TRBJ2-3; D is unresolved. The germline CDR1 and CDR2 sequences are SGHRS and YFSETQ. The length of the CDR3 is 18 residues. The ends were cut back, 4 bases at V and 0 bases at J, with 21 bases in the middle. The CDR3 sequence is CASSTGRMAFLSTDTQYF. CDR3 sequence (DNA): TGCGCCAGCAGCACCGGACGAATGGCATTTCTTAGCACAGATACGCAGTATTTT.

This sequence joins TRBV5-1 and TRBJ2-1, with D unresolved. The CDR3 is 13 amino acids. Trimming took 4 bases from V and 8 from J, leaving 13 bases between them. Germline V CDR1 and CDR2: SGHRS, YFSETQ. DNA for the CDR3: TGCGCCAGCAGCCGAAGAGATTTGGATGAGCAGTTCTTC. Encoded protein: CASSRRDLDEQFF.

This clone showed up just once. V and J are TRBV5-6 and TRBJ2-3; D unresolved. There are 16 residues in the CDR3. The germline V gene has CDR1 SGHDT and CDR2 YYEEEE. Trimming took 4 bases from V and 0 from J, leaving 15 bases between them. CDR3 loop: CASSPLAPLSTDTQYF. The CDR3 DNA reads TGTGCCAGCAGCCCCCTCGCTCCTCTTAGCACAGATACGCAGTATTTT.